Listed below are T cell receptor beta chains from one sample, sequenced in a study of PD-1 blockade in mismatch repair-deficient tumors. Measured with immunoSEQ multiplex PCR; TCRdb has only the in-frame clones, and not every one. The repertoire has about 14,000 clones, 84% of them found once; the top ten carry approximately 2%. Sample: PBMCs, taken less than 15 weeks after starting pembrolizumab. These receptors originate from an adult with mismatch repair-deficient cancer. The CDR3 runs from the conserved cysteine through the conserved F or W. D genes are given only for firm matches. Rows may omit the clone size; those that give it use once, few, many or a size class.

clone_size: .
d_call: TRBD2
v_call: TRBV4-1
j_call: TRBJ2-1
cdr3_aa: CASSRRLANEQFF
cdr3_nt: TGCGCCAGCAGCCGACGACTAGCCAATGAGCAGTTCTTC

clone_size: .
d_call: TRBD1
v_call: TRBV13
j_call: TRBJ2-2
cdr3_aa: CASSPRTDRVVNTGELFF
cdr3_nt: TGTGCCAGCAGCCCTCGAACTGACAGGGTTGTGAACACCGGGGAGCTGTTTTTT

clone_size: once
d_call: TRBD1
v_call: TRBV27
j_call: TRBJ2-1
cdr3_aa: CASSSGTGVVKHYNEQFF
cdr3_nt: TGTGCCAGCAGTTCCGGGACAGGGGTCGTGAAACACTACAATGAGCAGTTCTTC

clone_size: .
d_call: .
v_call: TRBV11-1
j_call: TRBJ2-3
cdr3_aa: CASSLPDSGGTDTQYF
cdr3_nt: TGTGCCAGCAGCTTACCGGACTCCGGGGGCACAGATACGCAGTATTTT

clone_size: .
d_call: .
v_call: TRBV13
j_call: TRBJ2-3
cdr3_aa: CASSSRGSTDTQYF
cdr3_nt: TGTGCCAGCAGCTCCAGGGGAAGCACAGATACGCAGTATTTT

clone_size: .
d_call: .
v_call: TRBV29-1
j_call: TRBJ1-2
cdr3_aa: CSFTAGGSYGYTF
cdr3_nt: TGCAGCTTCACCGCAGGCGGGTCCTATGGCTACACCTTC

clone_size: .
d_call: .
v_call: TRBV10-3
j_call: TRBJ2-5
cdr3_aa: CAISEPRTGQETQYF
cdr3_nt: TGTGCCATCAGTGAGCCCCGGACTGGTCAAGAGACCCAGTACTTC

clone_size: .
d_call: .
v_call: TRBV30
j_call: TRBJ2-1
cdr3_aa: CAWGPGAAQSSYNEQFF
cdr3_nt: TGTGCCTGGGGCCCGGGTGCAGCCCAGAGCTCCTACAATGAGCAGTTCTTC

clone_size: .
d_call: TRBD1
v_call: TRBV2
j_call: TRBJ1-5
cdr3_aa: CASNLDRGRFQPQHF
cdr3_nt: TGTGCCAGCAACCTCGACAGGGGGCGTTTTCAGCCCCAGCATTTT

clone_size: .
d_call: .
v_call: TRBV5-1
j_call: TRBJ1-4
cdr3_aa: CASSLGGRANEKLFF
cdr3_nt: TGCGCCAGCAGCTTGGGGGGCAGGGCTAATGAAAAACTGTTTTTT